This T cell receptor (beta chain) is drawn from a study of T cell repertoires in cytomegalovirus infection. Study background: Public TCR beta signatures were indicative of both CMV infection and a matching HLA type. General observations from the study: Summed frequency of public TCR beta families distinguished CMV carriers with the relevant HLA. There were HLA-C-restricted CMV-specific TCR beta clonotypes dominating the ex vivo response.

This clonotype was observed a few times. Its antigen remains unidentified. The CDR3 has 13 amino acids. The germline CDR1 and CDR2 sequences are SGHVS and FNYEAQ. V lost 5 bases to trimming and J lost 7 bases, with 14 bases between them. TCRdb fed the reads into MiXCR, producing one record per CDR3 protein. Of approximately 910,000 distinct CDR3 sequences in the sample, around 32% were seen once. This chain uses TRBV7-6 with TRBJ1-2, with D uncertain. This TCR came from a human donor in good health (CMV status not recorded). Some clones in this sample may be carry-over from other donors' samples. The sequences come from cultured CD8+ T cells from PBMCs, collected from culture after CMV antigen stimulation. CDR3 protein: CASSVSANRGYTF. The DNA of the CDR3 is TGTGCCAGCAGCGTCTCAGCCAACCGTGGCTACACCTTC.